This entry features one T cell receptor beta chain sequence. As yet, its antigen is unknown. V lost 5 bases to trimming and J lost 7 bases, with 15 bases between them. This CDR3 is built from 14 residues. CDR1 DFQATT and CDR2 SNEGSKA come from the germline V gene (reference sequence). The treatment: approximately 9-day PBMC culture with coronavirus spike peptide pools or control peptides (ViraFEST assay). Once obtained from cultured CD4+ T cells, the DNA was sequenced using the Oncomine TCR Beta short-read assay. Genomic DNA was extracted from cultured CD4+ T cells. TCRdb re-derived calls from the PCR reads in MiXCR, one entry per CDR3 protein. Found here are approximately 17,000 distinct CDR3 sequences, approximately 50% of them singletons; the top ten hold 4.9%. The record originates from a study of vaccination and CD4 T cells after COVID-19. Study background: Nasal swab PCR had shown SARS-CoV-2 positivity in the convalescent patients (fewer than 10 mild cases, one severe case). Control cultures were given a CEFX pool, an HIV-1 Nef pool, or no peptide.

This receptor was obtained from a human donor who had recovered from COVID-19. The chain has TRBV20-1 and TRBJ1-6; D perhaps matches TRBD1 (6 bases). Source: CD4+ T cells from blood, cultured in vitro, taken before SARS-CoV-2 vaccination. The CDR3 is CSAPLRTENSPLHF. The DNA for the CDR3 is TGCAGTGCTCCGCTTCGGACAGAAAATTCACCCCTCCACTTT.